The 9 T cell receptor beta chains presented below share a single source sample, sequenced in a study of shared clonotypes between healthy human individuals. Measured with immunoSEQ multiplex PCR; TCRdb has only the in-frame clones, and not every one. The table includes over 950,000 clones, 70% to 80% detected once. The specimen sequenced was memory CD4+ T cells from PBMCs. Stated subset: CD45RA-negative fraction. The receptors shown here come from a man aged 18 to 35 in good health. Some clones in this sample may be carry-over from other donors' samples.

V and J are TRBV5-6 and TRBJ1-2, with unresolved D. V lost 3 bases to trimming and J lost 4 bases, with 7 bases between them. The CDR3 contains 12 residues. CDR1 is SGHDT and CDR2 is YYEEEE in the germline V gene. The CDR3 loop reads CASSSDPYGYTF. DNA for the CDR3: TGTGCCAGCAGCTCGGACCCCTATGGCTACACCTTC.

The chain joins TRBV30 to TRBJ1-3; D remains unclear. The CDR3 is 14 amino acids. Germline CDR1 is GTSNPN and CDR2 is SVGIG (reference sequence). The V and J ends lost 7 bases and 4 bases respectively, with 17 bases between them. CDR3 residues: CAFNLYRRGNTIYF. The CDR3, as DNA: TGTGCCTTCAACCTATACAGAAGAGGAAACACCATATATTTT.

The chain recombines TRBV28 with TRBJ2-7; a weak D match, TRBD2 (6 bases). Per the germline V gene, CDR1 is MDHEN and CDR2 is SYDVKM. With 4 bases removed from V and 3 bases from J, the gap between germline ends came to 16 bases. The CDR3 is 15 amino acids. CDR3 region: CASSSHGGNLYEQYF. The DNA of the CDR3 is TGTGCCAGCAGTTCCCATGGGGGGAACCTCTACGAGCAGTACTTC.

The chain employs TRBV4-1 and TRBJ1-1; D not certain. The CDR3 contains 14 residues. CDR1 is MGHRA and CDR2 is YSYEKL in the germline V gene. V was clipped by 0 bases and J by 2 bases, with 7 bases between them. The CDR3 coding sequence is TGCGCCAGCAGCCAAGATAGCGTAAACACTGAAGCTTTCTTT. Translated: CASSQDSVNTEAFF.

This clone was observed a few times. The sample carries other DNA sequences with the same CDR3. CDR3 protein: CASSLGLGNTGELFF. The CDR3 DNA reads as TGTGCCAGCAGCTTAGGACTGGGGAACACCGGGGAGCTGTTTTTT. V and J are TRBV7-2 and TRBJ2-2, with no clear D. The CDR3 consists of 15 residues. The germline gives CDR1 SGHTA, CDR2 FQGNSA. V lost 1 base, J lost 1 base, and 7 bases lay in between.

This chain connects TRBV7-7 to TRBJ2-5, with 10 bases aligning to TRBD2. The germline V gene encodes CDR1 SSHAT and CDR2 FNYEAQ (reference sequence). The CDR3 has 16 amino acids. V shed 5 bases, J shed 4 bases, and the junction held 10 bases outside the gene matches. The CDR3 nucleotides are TGTGCCAGCAGCCTATCAGCGGGAGGGCCGGGAGAGACCCAGTACTTC. Translation: CASSLSAGGPGETQYF.

This clone was counted ten times or more. The chain links TRBV2 to TRBJ1-2; 7 bases align to TRBD1. CDR3 size: 14 residues. Germline assignment: CDR1 SNHLY and CDR2 FYNNEI. The ends lost 4 bases at V and 3 bases at J; junction bases unmatched: 5. The CDR3 spells CASSVTQGDYGYTF. The CDR3 DNA reads TGTGCCAGCAGTGTTACGCAGGGGGACTATGGCTACACCTTC.

The gene calls are TRBV5-4 and TRBJ2-1, with TRBD1 identical over 7 bases. The J segment lost 4 bases and the V segment lost 2 bases, leaving 6 bases of the junction unmatched. The germline V gene has CDR1 SGHNT and CDR2 YYREEE (reference sequence). The CDR3 has 15 amino acids. CDR3 in DNA: TGTGCCAGCAGCTTTGACCGGACAGGTTACAATGAGCAGTTCTTC. This codes for CASSFDRTGYNEQFF.

V is TRBV5-1 and J is TRBJ2-1; 15 bases line up with TRBD2. V lost 2 bases and J lost 5; bases outside the gene matches: 5. The CDR3 is 17 amino acids. Germline CDR1 SGHRS, CDR2 YFSETQ. CDR3 nucleotides: TGCGCCAGCAGCTTCGGACTAGCGGGAGGGCTGGACAATGAGCAGTTCTTC. Its translation is CASSFGLAGGLDNEQFF.